This T cell receptor (beta chain) was identified in a study of vaccination effects on CD4 cells after COVID-19. After expansion with viral peptide pools in the ViraFEST assay, antigen-specific CD4+ T cells were sequenced. Subsequent to roughly 9 days of culture, CD4+ T cells were isolated. BNT162b2 vaccine or mRNA-1273 vaccine was given to participants in two doses. This CDR3 contains 13 residues. Trimming stripped 8 bases from V and 0 bases from J, with 10 bases between. The V gene's germline CDR1 is MNHEY and CDR2 SVGAGI. TCRdb's table, derived via immunoSEQ multiplex PCR, lists solely in-frame clones and lacks some. Of about 33,000 clones listed, around 80% are singletons. Notes on this clone: Its antigen is undetermined.

The V call is TRBV6-5, the J call TRBJ1-2; D is undetermined. This TCR was sampled from a human donor who received a COVID-19 vaccine. Some clones in this sample may be carry-over from other donors' samples. Material: CD4+ T cells from PBMCs cultured with HCoV-NL63 spike peptides, obtained after COVID-19 vaccination. The CDR3 is CASRRQSNYGYTF. The CDR3 DNA is TGTGCCAGCCGCCGCCAGTCTAACTATGGCTACACCTTC.